The entry below gives a single T cell receptor (beta chain) sequence along with its context. Its antigen is not yet known. No clone much larger than this one lies a single base away; base qualities are absent. Sequences SEHNR (CDR1) and FQNEAQ (CDR2) are obtained from the germline V gene (reference sequence). V is cut by 9 bases and J by 2 bases, and the space between the germline ends is 15 bases. The CDR3 sequence holds 14 residues, the cysteine and phenylalanine included. The retained sequence is limited to the CDR3, 42 bases, with the frame set at the first base. This sample stems from a study of CD8 T cells in Susac syndrome (dated by TCRdb to the late 2010s). About the study as a whole: Of the Susac syndrome patients who were sequenced, five or six had clinically active disease and 8 or 9 were in clinical remission. At blood withdrawal, Susac syndrome patients were therapy-naive, treated with corticosteroids (with IVIg additionally given to some), or treated with IVIg alone. The study used repertoire sequencing to test whether antigen drove CD8+ T cell activation and differentiation in Susac syndrome. What the work shows at the level of the full study, not this receptor alone: The CD4+ T cell repertoire of patients with Susac syndrome showed no detectable clonal expansion. The number of individuals in the TCR sequencing and HLA analysis was acknowledged as relatively small.

High-throughput TCR beta sequencing profiled peripheral blood CD8+ and CD4+ T cells from healthy donors, Susac syndrome patients and multiple sclerosis patients. Recently defined diagnostic criteria for definite or probable disease were met by the Susac syndrome patients. Bulk CD8+ and CD4+ T cells were purified by magnetic negative isolation, while CD8+ TEMRA cells were enriched using FACS. Blood was collected in EDTA tubes and processed within 24 hours, with PBMCs isolated through density gradient centrifugation. PBMCs intended for TCR sequencing were cryopreserved in liquid nitrogen and were subsequently thawed in a 37 degrees C water bath. A purity of at least 90% was achieved for sorted or isolated CD4+, CD8+ and CD8+ TEMRA cells. RNA was extracted using the RNeasy kit, and roughly 0.45 to 1 microgram was reverse transcribed with random hexamers. TCR beta CDR3 regions were amplified with the immunoSEQ multiplex PCR assay covering 54 Vbeta and 13 Jbeta segments. PCR amplification bias was corrected using a synthetic template baseline for primer optimization and computational correction. Concerning the study's data processing: Reads were assigned to V, D and J genes according to IMGT and analyzed in immunoSEQ Analyzer, with only productive sequences retained. Clonality was computed as one minus Shannon entropy normalized by log2 of the number of productive unique sequences. For each patient and control, public and private clones were evaluated within the 100 most prevalent clones. Susac-specific clones were defined as absent from healthy and MS cohorts, roughly 1,100 published viral clones and other ImmuneACCESS disease sequences. Starting from the raw public reads, TCRdb applied fastp trimming at Q25, assembled clones with MiXCR and retained in-frame beta chains. Identical CDR3 protein sequences are pooled into one entry, listed with their most common genes and DNA. The V and J calls shown here were made by TCRdb, not taken from the authors' results. The sample includes 150,000 to 200,000 distinct CDR3 sequences, with over 75% observed a single time. Of the sample, about 0.1% falls within the top ten clones.

The sequence is built from TRBV7-9 and TRBJ2-3; the best D guess is TRBD1, with 6 bases matching. The sequenced sample consisted of CD4+ T cells from PBMCs. The receptor was isolated from a human donor with Susac syndrome. Read as DNA, the sequence is TGTGCCAGTTACAGGGATCAGAACACAGATACGCAGTATTTT. Its protein reads: CASYRDQNTDTQYF.